This note documents a single T cell receptor beta chain sequence. This entry is derived from a study of blood T cell repertoires in COVID-19. Study background: Donors in the United States, Italy and Spain gave samples during acute or convalescent COVID-19.

The germline V gene encodes CDR1 MNHEY and CDR2 SMNVEV (reference sequence). CDR3 length equals 16 residues. After removal of 2 bases from V and 7 bases from J, the junction contained 10 bases not matched to a gene. The method was immunoSEQ multiplex PCR; TCRdb's version includes in-frame clones alone and lacks a portion of them. The data show some 100,000 clones, with more than 90% seen just once and more than 5% held by the top ten. This sequence was found in a man in his 70s with acute or convalescent COVID-19. This chain connects TRBV27 to TRBJ1-5, with 8 nucleotides matching TRBD1. Input material: peripheral blood. The CDR3 sequence is CASSLQGAFRNQPQHF. DNA for the CDR3: TGTGCCAGCAGTTTACAGGGGGCCTTCCGGAACCAGCCCCAGCATTTT.